This T cell receptor beta chain came from a study of blood T cell repertoires in COVID-19. The wider study: The United States, Italy and Spain supplied acute and convalescent COVID-19 samples.

There are 15 residues in the CDR3. V lost 3 bases to trimming and J lost 4 bases; unmatched junction nucleotides: 3. Germline V gives CDR1 SGDLS, CDR2 YYNGEE. Some clones are missing from TCRdb's copy, which holds only in-frame ones; the method was immunoSEQ multiplex PCR. The table lists more than 250,000 clones, approximately 90% of them singletons. The chain recombines TRBV9 with TRBJ2-2; 10 bases match TRBD2. The sample comprised PBMCs or T cells enriched from blood (not recorded which). The TCR was taken from a woman aged 35 to 49 with acute COVID-19. The CDR3 protein is CASSASGSGTGELFF. Written as DNA, the CDR3 is TGTGCCAGCAGCGCTAGCGGGAGTGGCACCGGGGAGCTGTTTTTT.